A single sample gave rise to the 21 T cell receptor beta chains below, sequenced in a study of T cell responses to AZD1222 COVID-19 vaccine. Method: immunoSEQ multiplex PCR; TCRdb's copy keeps in-frame clones and lacks some. The sample consists of some 86,000 clones, around 92% of them appearing once. Sequencing used peripheral blood, obtained on day 0 of AZD1222 vaccination. These receptors all stem from an adult in good health.

CDR3 residues: CASSLGTGGYEQYF. The CDR3 DNA follows: TGCGCCAGCAGCTTGGGGACAGGGGGCTACGAGCAGTACTTC. The rearrangement uses TRBV5-1 and TRBJ2-7, with TRBD1 matching over 10 bases. The V gene's germline CDR1 is SGHRS and CDR2 YFSETQ. The V gene end was trimmed by 0 bases and the J gene end by 3 bases; junction bases not matched to a gene: 0. The CDR3 contains 14 residues.

In DNA form, the CDR3 reads TGTGCCAGCAGCTCCCCAGGGAGAGTAGCGGAGGGGGGCACAGATACGCAGTATTTT. The encoded protein is CASSSPGRVAEGGTDTQYF. The V gene is TRBV7-8, the J gene TRBJ2-3; the D gene could be TRBD1 or TRBD2 (6 bases each). The CDR3 sequence is 19 residues long. The ends were cut back, 4 bases at V and 1 base at J, with 24 bases in the middle. Germline V gene sequence: CDR1 SGHVS, CDR2 FQNEAQ.

This chain joins TRBV7-2 and TRBJ2-4, with TRBD2 matching 15 bases. With 4 bases clipped from V and 1 base from J, the junction kept 5 bases outside the gene matches. CDR3 size: 18 residues. Germline V gives CDR1 SGHTA, CDR2 FQGNSA. The CDR3 region has the DNA TGTGCCAGCAGCTCGGGACTAGCGGGAGGAAGGGCCAAAAACATTCAGTACTTC. It yields the protein CASSSGLAGGRAKNIQYF.

This clone was detected once. This sequence joins TRBV11-2 and TRBJ2-5, with 12 positions matching TRBD2. Germline V gene lookup returns CDR1 SGHAT and CDR2 FQNNGV. V trimming: 5 bases; J trimming: 5 bases; junction bases outside the gene matches: 9. This CDR3 region has 16 residues. CDR3: CASSPGLAGLEETQYF. The CDR3 bases are TGTGCCAGCAGCCCCGGACTAGCGGGACTGGAGGAGACCCAGTACTTC.

This clone showed up just a few times. This chain links TRBV7-3 with TRBJ1-6; D remains ambiguous. The V gene's germline CDR1 is SGHTA and CDR2 FQGTGA. Trimming took 5 bases from V and 8 from J, leaving 13 bases between them. This CDR3 spans 14 amino acids. CDR3 DNA sequence: TGTGCCAGCAGCCCGGGCGTTGGGGATTCACCCCTCCACTTT. Encoded protein: CASSPGVGDSPLHF.

The chain has TRBV7-3 and TRBJ2-1, with D perhaps TRBD2 (6 bases). Germline CDR1 and CDR2: SGHTA and FQGTGA. This CDR3 is built from 17 residues. V lost 0 bases and J lost 4, with 16 bases in between. CDR3 residues: CASSLTFGGDSYNEQFF. CDR3 nucleotide sequence: TGTGCCAGCAGCTTAACGTTCGGCGGGGACTCTTACAATGAGCAGTTCTTC.

The J gene is TRBJ1-5, the V gene TRBV15; a weak D match, TRBD1 (6 bases). Trimming pared 3 bases from V and 2 bases from J, leaving 8 bases between. The CDR3 is 14 amino acids. Germline values: CDR1 LNHNV, CDR2 YYDKDF (reference sequence). DNA of the CDR3: TGTGCCACCAGCAGTAGGACAGGCAATCAGCCCCAGCATTTT. Translating it yields CATSSRTGNQPQHF.

The chain employs TRBV24-1 and TRBJ1-5; 9 bases align to TRBD1. V was pared by 3 bases and J by 4 bases, with 3 bases of the junction left unmatched. The CDR3 sequence is 15 residues long. CDR1 and CDR2 (germline): KGHDR, SFDVKD. CDR3 residues: CATSDTGGGNQPQHF. In nucleotides, the CDR3 is TGTGCCACCAGTGATACAGGGGGCGGGAATCAGCCCCAGCATTTT.

This clone is termed medium-sized. V usage is TRBV3-1 (or the pseudogene TRBV3-2) and J usage is TRBJ2-1; 9 bases line up with TRBD1. V shed 2 bases, J shed 10 bases, and the junction held 3 bases outside the gene matches. Germline V gene data show CDR1 as LGHDT and CDR2 as YNNKEL (reference sequence). The CDR3 length is 13 residues. The CDR3 region is CASSQLTGGEQFF. The DNA for the CDR3 is TGTGCCAGCAGCCAACTCACAGGGGGCGAGCAGTTCTTC.

This chain joins TRBV9 and TRBJ2-2; maybe TRBD1 (5 bases). Germline CDR1 SGDLS, CDR2 YYNGEE. The CDR3 is 15 amino acids. Trimming removed 4 bases from V and 0 bases from J, with 10 bases in between. The CDR3: CASSTGHPNTGELFF. The CDR3 nucleotides read TGTGCCAGCAGCACCGGACACCCGAACACCGGGGAGCTGTTTTTT.

V is TRBV30 and J is TRBJ2-2; 13 bases line up with TRBD2. From germline, CDR1 is GTSNPN and CDR2 SVGIG (reference sequence). V was pared by 3 bases and J by 9 bases, with 10 bases of the junction left unmatched. There are 16 residues in the CDR3. CDR3 nucleotides: TGTGCCTGGAGAGAAGGACTAGCGGGAGACCTACGGGAGCTGTTTTTT. This translates into CAWREGLAGDLRELFF.

V gene TRBV19 combines with J gene TRBJ2-2, with D possibly TRBD1 on 5 matching bases. The CDR3 loop spans 14 amino acids. V was clipped by 8 bases and J by 3 bases, with 13 bases between them. Germline V gives CDR1 LNHDA, CDR2 SQIVND (reference sequence). CDR3 sequence (DNA): TGTGCCAGTCACGAACAGGTGTACACCGGGGAGCTGTTTTTT. Encoded protein: CASHEQVYTGELFF. Using reference TRBV19 and TRBJ2-2 for the parts outside the CDR3, the full variable domain is DGGITQSPKYLFRKEGQNVTLSCEQNLNHDAMYWYRQDPGQGLRLIYYSQIVNDFQKGDIAEGYSVSREKKESFPLTVTSAQKNPTAFYLCASHEQVYTGELFFGEGSRLTVL.

The chain couples TRBV18 to TRBJ1-2, with D unclear. Trimming cost V 2 bases and J 2 bases, with 18 bases left between them. The length of the CDR3 is 17 residues. CDR1 and CDR2 (germline): KGHSH, LQKENI. The chain's CDR3 is CASSPWVQAADNYGYTF. CDR3 in DNA: TGTGCCAGCTCACCATGGGTGCAGGCGGCAGACAACTATGGCTACACCTTC.

The J gene is TRBJ2-3, the V gene TRBV5-6; 8 positions agree with TRBD2. The CDR3 covers 15 residues. Per germline, CDR1 SGHDT and CDR2 YYEEEE. The trim removed 1 base at V and 2 bases at J, leaving 3 bases unmatched. CDR3 in amino acids: CASSLTSGPTDTQYF. Here the CDR3 DNA reads TGTGCCAGCAGCTTGACTAGCGGACCCACAGATACGCAGTATTTT.

V usage is TRBV2 and J usage is TRBJ2-5; TRBD2 might be the D (7 bases). Trimming removed 2 bases from V and 5 bases from J, with 15 bases in between. This CDR3 contains 15 residues. CDR1 and CDR2 (germline): SNHLY, FYNNEI. The CDR3 loop is CASSEQGGGVETQYF. The CDR3 DNA sequence: TGTGCCAGCAGTGAACAGGGAGGGGGTGTCGAGACCCAGTACTTC.

The chain is built from TRBV28 and TRBJ1-5, with 12 nucleotides matching TRBD1. Losses at the gene ends were 8 bases for V and 7 bases for J; bases not matched to a gene: 12. Germline V gene sequence: CDR1 MDHEN, CDR2 SYDVKM. The CDR3 sequence is 16 residues long. The CDR3 loop reads CASVGQGAPWAQPQHF. The CDR3 DNA is TGTGCCAGCGTGGGACAGGGGGCGCCCTGGGCCCAGCCCCAGCATTTT.

The rearrangement links TRBV5-4 to TRBJ2-1, with 10 bases that match TRBD2. V trimming: 4 bases; J trimming: 10 bases; junction bases outside the gene matches: 5. CDR3 length: 13 residues. Germline V gives CDR1 SGHNT, CDR2 YYREEE (reference sequence). The CDR3: CASSPPGLAEQFF. In DNA, the CDR3 is TGTGCCAGCAGCCCGCCGGGACTAGCGGAGCAGTTCTTC.

The rearrangement joins TRBV7-9 to TRBJ2-7; D unresolved. The CDR3 is 14 residues long. Per the germline V gene, CDR1 is SEHNR and CDR2 is FQNEAQ (reference sequence). The V end was cut by 0 bases, the J end by 0 bases, with 6 bases between. This CDR3 is CASSLAPSSYEQYF. In nucleotides, the CDR3 is TGTGCCAGCAGCTTAGCCCCCAGCTCCTACGAGCAGTACTTC.

The chain carries TRBV7-8 and TRBJ2-7; D is unresolved. Germline-derived CDR1 and CDR2 are SGHVS and FQNEAQ. V lost 7 bases and J 3 bases, leaving 22 bases between the germline ends. The CDR3 is 16 residues long. CDR3 loop: CASTPYRAQSYYEQYF. The CDR3, as DNA: TGTGCCAGCACCCCCTATCGGGCGCAGAGCTACTACGAGCAGTACTTC. Full variable domain (remainder filled in from reference TRBV7-8 and TRBJ2-7): GAGVSQSPRYKVAKRGQDVALRCDPISGHVSLFWYQQALGQGPEFLTYFQNEAQLDKSGLPSDRFFAERPEGSVSTLKIQRTQQEDSAVYLCASTPYRAQSYYEQYFGPGTRLTVT.

The rearrangement links TRBV7-6 to TRBJ1-2; D may be TRBD1 (5 bases). The germline gives CDR1 SGHVS, CDR2 FNYEAQ. The V end lost 5 bases, the J end lost 7 bases, and 20 bases lay between the germline ends. The CDR3 runs 15 residues. CDR3 region: CASSPRQSPASGYTF. CDR3 nucleotide sequence: TGTGCCAGCAGCCCCAGACAGTCGCCAGCGAGTGGCTACACCTTC.

The chain joins TRBV6-2 or TRBV6-3 to TRBJ1-1; D unresolved. This CDR3 is built from 13 residues. Per the germline V gene, CDR1 is MNHEY and CDR2 is SVGEGT. V was trimmed by 6 bases and J by 6 bases, leaving 14 bases between them. CDR3: CASSQTGRAEAFF. CDR3 coding DNA: TGTGCCAGCAGCCAAACGGGGAGGGCTGAAGCTTTCTTT.